Listed here are 13 T cell receptor beta chains from one sample, sequenced in a study of T cell changes during pregnancy in multiple sclerosis (dated by TCRdb to the late 2010s). Library generation was performed with the immunoSEQ multiplex PCR assay. This immuneACCESS table, as held by TCRdb, lists in-frame sequences with V and J called but not all clones. Of the missing ones, under half trace to an unresolved V gene in checked studies; the others have no known cause. For this sample there are roughly 39,000 clones; around 90% appear just once. The ten largest clones take up approximately 0.35% of the sample. The sample in question was CD4+ T cells from peripheral blood mononuclear cells, obtained after pregnancy. The source is a female donor in good health, enrolled as a control in a pregnancy study.

The chain recombines TRBV10-3 with TRBJ2-2, with 7 bases fitting TRBD2. Germline loops: CDR1 ENHRY, CDR2 SYGVKD. V was pared by 7 bases and J by 1 base, with 6 bases of the junction left unmatched. The CDR3 runs to 15 residues. The CDR3 loop reads CAINRGGGNTGELFF. DNA of the CDR3: TGTGCCATCAATCGAGGCGGGGGGAACACCGGGGAGCTGTTTTTT.

The V gene is TRBV10-1, the J gene TRBJ2-7, with 7 bases identical to TRBD2. This CDR3 is built from 14 residues. Trimming removed 2 bases from V and 0 bases from J; junction bases left unmatched: 1. Germline V gene sequence: CDR1 WNHNN, CDR2 SYGVQD (reference sequence). In DNA, the CDR3 is TGCGCCAGCAGTGAGGGACTAGGCTCCTACGAGCAGTACTTC. Its protein product is CASSEGLGSYEQYF.

V gene TRBV7-2 combines with J gene TRBJ2-1, with TRBD2 matching 8 bases. Trimming took 4 bases from V and 7 from J; bases not matched to a gene: 18. Germline V lookup: CDR1 SGHTA, CDR2 FQGNSA. The CDR3 has 18 amino acids. DNA for the CDR3: TGTGCCAGCAGCTCATACAACGGGCTAGCGGGCCGTATGAATGAGCAGTTCTTC. Translating it yields CASSSYNGLAGRMNEQFF.

The table lists this clone with a few counts. V and J are TRBV7-9 and TRBJ1-1, with D unclear. Germline lookup yields CDR1 SEHNR and CDR2 FQNEAQ (reference sequence). V lost 1 base and J lost 5, with 17 bases in between. The length of the CDR3 is 16 residues. The CDR3 sequence is CASSLGWELGGTEAFF. In nucleotides, the CDR3 is TGTGCCAGCAGCTTAGGGTGGGAGCTCGGAGGGACTGAAGCTTTCTTT. Full variable domain (outside the CDR3, taken from reference TRBV7-9 and TRBJ1-1): DTGVSQNPRHKITKRGQNVTFRCDPISEHNRLYWYRQTLGQGPEFLTYFQNEAQLEKSRLLSDRFSAERPKGSFSTLEIQRTEQGDSAMYLCASSLGWELGGTEAFFGQGTRLTVV.

The CDR3 is CASSLRGLPITYNEQFF. The CDR3 nucleotides read TGTGCCAGCAGTTTAAGGGGACTCCCGATCACATACAATGAGCAGTTCTTC. The rearrangement uses TRBV27 and TRBJ2-1, with D tentatively TRBD2 (6 bases). Germline V CDR1 and CDR2: MNHEY, SMNVEV (reference sequence). The CDR3 length is 17 residues. Trimming removed 2 bases at V and 4 bases at J, with 18 bases between.

The CDR3 loop reads CASTPRSSGNTIYF. CDR3 sequence (DNA): TGTGCCAGCACCCCCAGAAGCTCTGGAAACACCATATATTTT. The chain links TRBV6-6 to TRBJ1-3; D unclear. The germline V gene encodes CDR1 MNHNY and CDR2 SVGAGI (reference sequence). V dropped 7 bases and J dropped 0 bases, with 10 bases sitting between them. The CDR3 sequence is 14 residues long.

The genes are TRBV19 and TRBJ2-7; 8 positions agree with TRBD1. This CDR3 has 16 residues. Germline V gene sequence: CDR1 LNHDA, CDR2 SQIVND (reference sequence). With V trimmed by 4 bases and J by 5 bases, 13 bases remained unmatched. The CDR3, as DNA: TGTGCCAGTAGTACAGGACAGGGCAGCATCGGCCACGAGCAGTACTTC. Amino acid sequence: CASSTGQGSIGHEQYF.

The gene calls are TRBV9 and TRBJ1-1; tentatively, D is TRBD1 (6 bases). The CDR3 is made up of 15 amino acids. Trimming took 4 bases from V and 0 from J, leaving 13 bases between them. Germline CDR1 SGDLS, CDR2 YYNGEE. CDR3 DNA: TGTGCCAGCAGCCCCACCGGGACATTGAACACTGAAGCTTTCTTT. As protein: CASSPTGTLNTEAFF.

This chain links TRBV19 with TRBJ1-5; tentative D call: TRBD1 (5 bases). V gave up 0 bases and J gave up 4 bases, with 10 bases separating them. Germline V lookup: CDR1 LNHDA, CDR2 SQIVND (reference sequence). This CDR3 comprises 15 residues. CDR3 protein: CASSIEEGRNQPQHF. The CDR3 coding sequence is TGTGCCAGTAGTATAGAGGAGGGACGGAATCAGCCCCAGCATTTT.

CDR3 bases: TGTGCCTGGAGATCTACCGGGACTAGCGGGAGAGGCGAGCAGTACTTC. Translating gives CAWRSTGTSGRGEQYF. The chain links TRBV30 to TRBJ2-7; 14 bases match TRBD2. This CDR3 contains 16 residues. The germline CDR1 and CDR2 sequences are GTSNPN and SVGIG (reference sequence). Losses at the gene ends were 3 bases for V and 6 bases for J; bases not matched to a gene: 10.

This chain joins TRBV6-5 and TRBJ1-4; maybe TRBD1 (5 bases). V was pared by 6 bases and J by 2 bases, with 13 bases between. The V gene's germline CDR1 is MNHEY and CDR2 SVGAGI. The CDR3 consists of 15 residues. The CDR3 region is CASSPTGDTNEKLFF. CDR3 nucleotides: TGTGCCAGCAGCCCCACAGGAGATACTAATGAAAAACTGTTTTTT.

This rearrangement joins TRBV7-2 to TRBJ2-7; 9 bases fit TRBD1. This CDR3 contains 15 residues. V lost 5 bases, J lost 2 bases, and 7 bases stayed unmatched. Germline CDR1 and CDR2: SGHTA and FQGNSA. CDR3: CASSPRTGAPYEQYF. Here the CDR3 DNA reads TGTGCCAGCAGCCCACGGACAGGGGCCCCCTACGAGCAGTACTTC.

CDR3 DNA sequence: TGTGCCAGCAGCCTACCCGGGACAGTTAATTCACCCCTCCACTTT. Encoded protein: CASSLPGTVNSPLHF. The chain joins TRBV14 to TRBJ1-6; TRBD1 aligns across 7 bases. The V gene end was trimmed by 4 bases and the J gene end by 6 bases; junction bases not matched to a gene: 6. CDR1 and CDR2 from the germline V gene are SGHDN and FVKESK. The CDR3 is 15 amino acids.